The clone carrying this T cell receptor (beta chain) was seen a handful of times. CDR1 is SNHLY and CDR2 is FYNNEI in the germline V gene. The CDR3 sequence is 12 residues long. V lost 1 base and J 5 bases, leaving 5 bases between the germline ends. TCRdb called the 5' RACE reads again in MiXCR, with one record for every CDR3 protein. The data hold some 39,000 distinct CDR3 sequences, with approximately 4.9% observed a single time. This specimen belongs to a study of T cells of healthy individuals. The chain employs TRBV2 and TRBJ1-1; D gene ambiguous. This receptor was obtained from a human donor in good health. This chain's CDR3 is CASSEGGTEAFF. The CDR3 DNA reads TGTGCCAGCAGTGAAGGTGGGACTGAAGCTTTCTTT.